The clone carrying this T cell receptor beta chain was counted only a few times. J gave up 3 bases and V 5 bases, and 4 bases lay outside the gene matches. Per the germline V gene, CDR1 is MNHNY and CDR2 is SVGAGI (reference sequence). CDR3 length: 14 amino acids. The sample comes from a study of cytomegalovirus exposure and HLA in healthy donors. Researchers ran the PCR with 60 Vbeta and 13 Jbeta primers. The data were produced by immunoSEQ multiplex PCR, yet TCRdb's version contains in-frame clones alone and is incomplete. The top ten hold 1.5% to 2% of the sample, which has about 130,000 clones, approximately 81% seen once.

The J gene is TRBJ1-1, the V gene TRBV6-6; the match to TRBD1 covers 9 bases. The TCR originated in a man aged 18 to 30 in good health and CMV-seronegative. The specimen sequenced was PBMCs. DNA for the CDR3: TGTGCCAGCAGTCCCGGGACAGGGCACACTGAAGCTTTCTTT. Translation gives CASSPGTGHTEAFF.